This is a list of T cell receptor beta chains from one sample in a study of T cell responses to AZD1222 COVID-19 vaccine. Only in-frame clones appear in the TCRdb table, and some are missing; sequencing was by immunoSEQ multiplex PCR. The sample comprises 100,000 to 150,000 clones, more than 85% of which are singletons, and around 10% rests with the top ten. Sequencing was performed on peripheral blood, taken on day 0 of MenACWY control vaccination. These receptors all stem from an adult in good health. Each CDR3 is given with its conserved first and last residue. Size values are once, few and many counts, or a class for expanded clones, and some rows have none.

J gene	V gene	clone size	CDR3 protein
TRBJ2-7	TRBV7-8	-	CASSLAEIGSGGTYEQYF
TRBJ1-3	TRBV5-5	-	CASSFGDGGNTIYF
TRBJ1-1	TRBV13	-	CASSSDRDRAFNTEAFF
TRBJ2-3	TRBV6-1	-	CASSERGLAVPTDTQYF
TRBJ2-5	TRBV7-2	-	CASSADLGETQYF
TRBJ1-5	TRBV6-2/TRBV6-3	-	CASSWGISSSEDF
TRBJ1-1	TRBV10-3	-	CAISVDRNTEAFF
TRBJ1-3	TRBV5-1	-	CASSRFTGGSGNTIYF
TRBJ1-5	TRBV3-1/TRBV3-2	-	CASSQGFRRNQPQHF
TRBJ1-1	TRBV2	-	CASSVRRQMNTEAFF
TRBJ1-2	TRBV29-1	once	CSVEEGAGSGYTF
TRBJ1-1	TRBV3-1/TRBV3-2	-	CASSQVRANTEAFF
TRBJ1-2	TRBV7-9	-	CASSSEQGTPDYGYTF